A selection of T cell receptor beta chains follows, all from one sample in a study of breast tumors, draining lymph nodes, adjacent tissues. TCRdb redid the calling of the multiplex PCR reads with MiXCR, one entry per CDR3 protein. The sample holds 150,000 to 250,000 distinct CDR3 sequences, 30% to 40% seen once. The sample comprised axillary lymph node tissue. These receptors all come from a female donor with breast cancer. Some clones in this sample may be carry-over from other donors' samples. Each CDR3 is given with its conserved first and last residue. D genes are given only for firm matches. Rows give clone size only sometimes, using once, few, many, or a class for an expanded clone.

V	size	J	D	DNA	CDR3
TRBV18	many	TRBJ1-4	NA	TGTGCCAGCTCACCAGGGACGTCTGCAACTAATGAAAAACTGTTTTTT	CASSPGTSATNEKLFF
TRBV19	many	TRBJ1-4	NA	TGTGCCAGTAACCGATCACCCGGGGACGAAAAACTGTTTTTT	CASNRSPGDEKLFF
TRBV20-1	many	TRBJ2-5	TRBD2	TGCAGTGCTAGAGATCGGCGGGGGAGGGAGACCCAGTACTTC	CSARDRRGRETQYF
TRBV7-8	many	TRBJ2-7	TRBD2	TGTGCCAGCAGCTTAAGGGGGGCGGGAGGCGGTCGCAACGAGCAGTACTTC	CASSLRGAGGGRNEQYF
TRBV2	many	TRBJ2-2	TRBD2	TGTGCCAGCAGTTGGGACTACCTGAACACCGGGGAGCTGTTTTTT	CASSWDYLNTGELFF
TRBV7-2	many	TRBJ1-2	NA	TGTGCCAGCAGCTCTAATGGCAATGACTATGGCTACACCTTC	CASSSNGNDYGYTF
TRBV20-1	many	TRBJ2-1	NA	TGCAGTGCTAAGAATTTGGGGGGCTTAAATGAGCAGTTCTTC	CSAKNLGGLNEQFF
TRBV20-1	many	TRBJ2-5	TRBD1	TGCAGTGCTAGTAGTGCCCGGGACAGGGGGCTTCTAGCGGAGACCCAGTACTTC	CSASSARDRGLLAETQYF
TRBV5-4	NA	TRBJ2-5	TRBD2	TGTGCCAGCAGCCTACTTGGGCTAGCGGGAGGAGAGACCCAGTACTTC	CASSLLGLAGGETQYF
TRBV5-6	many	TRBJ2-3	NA	TGTGCCAGCAGCTTGGGGATACTAGCATCGGATACGCAGTATTTT	CASSLGILASDTQYF
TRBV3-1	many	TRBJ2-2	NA	TGTGCCAGCAGCCAAGCCTTCGACACCGGGGAGCTGTTTTTT	CASSQAFDTGELFF
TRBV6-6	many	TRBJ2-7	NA	TGTGCCAGCAGTTACCAGGGGAACTACGAGCAGTACTTC	CASSYQGNYEQYF
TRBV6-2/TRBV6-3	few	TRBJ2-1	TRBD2	TGTGCCAGCAGGGGAGGGACTAGCGGGCGTTCCTACAATGAGCAGTTCTTC	CASRGGTSGRSYNEQFF
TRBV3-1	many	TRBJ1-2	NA	TGTGCCAGCAGCCAAGATCTTAACTATGGCTACACCTTC	CASSQDLNYGYTF
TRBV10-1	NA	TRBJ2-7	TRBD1	TGCGCCAGCTCCATGGACAGGTCGGGCGAGCAGTACTTC	CASSMDRSGEQYF
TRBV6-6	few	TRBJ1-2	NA	TGTGCCAGCAGTCACTCGGCAGGGTCCAACTATGGCTACACCTTC	CASSHSAGSNYGYTF
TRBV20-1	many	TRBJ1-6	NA	TGCAGTGCCGAAAGGTTCTCCTATAATTCACCCCTCCACTTT	CSAERFSYNSPLHF
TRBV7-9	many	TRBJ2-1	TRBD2	TGTGCCAGCAGCTCCCTGAGTAGCGGGAGTGGCAATGAGCAGTTCTTC	CASSSLSSGSGNEQFF
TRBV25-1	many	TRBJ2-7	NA	TGTGCCAGCAGTGAATTAAACTGTCAAAAGGCTAACACCTCCTCCTACGAGCAGTACTTC	CASSELNCQKANTSSYEQYF
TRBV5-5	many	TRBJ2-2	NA	TGTGCCAGCAGCTTGGGGGCCACCGGGGAGCTGTTTTTT	CASSLGATGELFF
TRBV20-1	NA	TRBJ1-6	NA	TGCAGTGCTAGAGATGGGGGGTCCGAAACGATTAATTCACCCCTCCACTTT	CSARDGGSETINSPLHF
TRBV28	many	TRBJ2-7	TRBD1	TGTGCCAGCAGGGAAGACAGGGGAGTCTACTACGAGCAGTACTTC	CASREDRGVYYEQYF
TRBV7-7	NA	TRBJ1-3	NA	TGTGCTAGCAGCTTAGAACAGGGACTCGGAAACACCATATATTTT	CASSLEQGLGNTIYF
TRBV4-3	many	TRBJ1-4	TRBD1	TGCGCCAGCAGCGTCTCCGGGACAGGCCAACTGGGTGAAAAACTGTTTTTT	CASSVSGTGQLGEKLFF
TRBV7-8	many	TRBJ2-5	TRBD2	TGTGCCAGCAGCCCCTTAGCGGGGGGGCAAGAGACCCAGTACTTC	CASSPLAGGQETQYF
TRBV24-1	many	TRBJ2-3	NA	TGTGCCACCGAAGGACCGAGCACAGATACGCAGTATTTT	CATEGPSTDTQYF
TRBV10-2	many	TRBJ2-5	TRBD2	TGCGCCAGCAGGTCGGCTAGCGGGGGGGCGGGGGAGACCCAGTACTTC	CASRSASGGAGETQYF
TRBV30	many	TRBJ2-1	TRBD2	TGTGCCTGGAGAGGACTAGCGGGAATTACCTACAATGAGCAGTTCTTC	CAWRGLAGITYNEQFF
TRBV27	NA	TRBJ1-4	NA	TGTGCCAGTAGTCCGGAACTTAGGGAAAAACTGTTTTTT	CASSPELREKLFF
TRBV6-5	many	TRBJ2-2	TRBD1	TGTGCCAGCAGGCTAGGGACAGCGAACACCGGGGAGCTGTTTTTT	CASRLGTANTGELFF
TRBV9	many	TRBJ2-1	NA	TGTGCCAGCAGCCCCCGTGGGGGCGACAATGAGCAGTTCTTC	CASSPRGGDNEQFF
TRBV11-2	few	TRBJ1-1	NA	TGTGCCAGCAGCTTACTGAAGAGGAACACTGAAGCTTTCTTT	CASSLLKRNTEAFF
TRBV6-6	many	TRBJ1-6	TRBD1	TGTGCCAGCTGCGGAATAGGGACAGATAATTCACCCCTCCACTTT	CASCGIGTDNSPLHF
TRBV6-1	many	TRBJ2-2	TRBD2	TGTGCCAGCAGTGAAATATCATCACGCGGGGGCACCGGGGAGCTGTTTTTT	CASSEISSRGGTGELFF
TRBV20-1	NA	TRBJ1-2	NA	TGCAGGCCGGGTTACGGTCCTAACTATGGCTACACCTTC	CRPGYGPNYGYTF
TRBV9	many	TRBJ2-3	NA	TGTGCCAGCAGCCCAGGAGAGTTAACAGATACGCAGTATTTT	CASSPGELTDTQYF
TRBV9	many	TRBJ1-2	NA	TGTGCCAGCAGCGTAGAGCTCAGGGCCCGAACTGGGTATGGCTACACCTTC	CASSVELRARTGYGYTF
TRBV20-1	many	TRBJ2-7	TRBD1	TGCAGTGCTGCCGGGACAGGAGAAGTCACCTACGAGCAGTACTTC	CSAAGTGEVTYEQYF
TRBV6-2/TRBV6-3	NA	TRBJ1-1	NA	TGTGCCAGCAGTTACTCGTTCGGGGCAGGAGGGAACACTGAAGCTTTCTTT	CASSYSFGAGGNTEAFF
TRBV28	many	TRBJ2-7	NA	TGTGCCAGCAGCCCCAATGAGGCGAGGTACACCTACGAGCAGTACTTC	CASSPNEARYTYEQYF
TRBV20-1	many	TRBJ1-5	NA	TGCAGTGCTCGTTCACGGGGAGGTAGCAATCAGCCCCAGCATTTT	CSARSRGGSNQPQHF
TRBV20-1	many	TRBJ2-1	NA	TGCAGTGCTAGAGTCTTCTCCTACAATGAGCAGTTCTTC	CSARVFSYNEQFF
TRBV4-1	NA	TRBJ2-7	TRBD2	TGCGCCAGCAGCCATGATCGAGCGGGAGACTACGAGCAGTACTTC	CASSHDRAGDYEQYF
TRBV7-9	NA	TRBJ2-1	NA	TGTGCCAGCAGCTTACCACCCCAGGGGTCATACAATGAGCAGTTCTTC	CASSLPPQGSYNEQFF
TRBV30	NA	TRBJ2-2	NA	TGTGCCTGGAGTGTACAAGCCACCGGGGAGCTGTTTTTT	CAWSVQATGELFF
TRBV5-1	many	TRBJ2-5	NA	TGCGCCAGCAGCCTCACAGGAAGAGAGACCCAGTACTTC	CASSLTGRETQYF
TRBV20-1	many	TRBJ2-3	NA	TGCAGTGCTAGAGATCGTGAGGGGTTAAGCACAGATACGCAGTATTTT	CSARDREGLSTDTQYF
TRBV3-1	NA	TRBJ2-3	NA	TGTGCCCGCAGCCAAGATCTCAGTATGGATACGCAGTATTTT	CARSQDLSMDTQYF
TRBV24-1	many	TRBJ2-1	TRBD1	TGTGCCACCCGACCGACAGGGGCCAATGAGCAGTTCTTC	CATRPTGANEQFF
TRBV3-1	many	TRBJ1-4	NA	TGTGCCAGCAGCACCTTCGGAAAACTGTTTTTT	CASSTFGKLFF
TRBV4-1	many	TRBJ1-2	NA	TGCGCCAGCAGCCAAGAACCCACAGGGCGAAGAGGCTACACCTTC	CASSQEPTGRRGYTF
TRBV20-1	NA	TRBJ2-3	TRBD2	TGCAGTGCCTTAACCGGGACTAGCGGGTATCGAGGAGATACGCAGTATTTT	CSALTGTSGYRGDTQYF
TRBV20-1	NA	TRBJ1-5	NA	TGCAGTGCGGATACTAGTGGGGAGGGGCATCAGCCCCAGCATTTT	CSADTSGEGHQPQHF
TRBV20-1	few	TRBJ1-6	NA	TGCAGTGCTAGTACGGGGGGATCCTATAATTCACCCCTCCACTTT	CSASTGGSYNSPLHF
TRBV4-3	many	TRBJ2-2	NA	TGCGCCAGCAGCCACATAGGCCCGGCAGGTCACACCGGGGAGCTGTTTTTT	CASSHIGPAGHTGELFF